This note documents a single T cell receptor (beta chain) sequence. The record originates from a study of blood T cell repertoires in COVID-19. V dropped 1 base and J dropped 10 bases, with 15 bases sitting between them. This CDR3 spans 15 amino acids. Germline V lookup: CDR1 SGHTS, CDR2 YDEGEE. Method: immunoSEQ multiplex PCR; TCRdb's copy keeps in-frame clones and lacks some. The sample consists of a few hundred thousand clones, around 84% of them appearing once. The receptor was isolated from a woman aged 40 to 55 who had recovered from COVID-19. This chain links TRBV5-8 with TRBJ1-6, with D maybe TRBD1 (6 bases). The sample was peripheral blood. Written as DNA, the CDR3 is TGTGCCAGCAGCTTGTGGGGGCAGGGAGGGTCACCCCTCCACTTT. This sequence encodes CASSLWGQGGSPLHF. Together with reference TRBV5-8 and TRBJ1-6, the CDR3 gives the full variable domain: EAGVTQSPTHLIKTRGQQATLRCSPISGHTSVYWYQQALGLGLQFLLWYDEGEERNRGNFPPRFSGRQFPNYSSELNVNALELEDSALYLCASSLWGQGGSPLHFGNGTRLTVT.